Below, 26 T cell receptor beta chains from the same sample are listed, as sequenced in a study of blood T cell repertoires in COVID-19. The repertoire was sequenced with immunoSEQ multiplex PCR; TCRdb's copy has only in-frame clones and lacks some. The data show hundreds of thousands of clones, around 90% seen once. Material: peripheral blood. These receptors came from a woman aged 40 to 50 with COVID-19, enrolled during active disease.

The chain joins TRBV6-5 to TRBJ2-1; 8 bases are a match to TRBD2. CDR1 is MNHEY, CDR2 SVGAGI, per germline. The CDR3 sequence is 15 residues long. Unmatched junction bases numbered 9, after V lost 4 bases and J lost 7 bases. CDR3 sequence: CASSFIAGRSNEQFF. In DNA form, the CDR3 reads TGTGCCAGCAGTTTCATAGCGGGGAGGTCAAATGAGCAGTTCTTC.

J is TRBJ1-5 and V is TRBV6-5; tentative D call: TRBD1 (6 bases). CDR1 is MNHEY and CDR2 is SVGAGI in the germline V gene. The CDR3 runs 13 residues. V was shortened by 5 bases and J by 7 bases, with 12 bases between the two germline ends. CDR3 sequence reads: CASSKQGSQPQHF. For the CDR3, the DNA is TGTGCCAGCAGTAAACAGGGTAGCCAGCCCCAGCATTTT.

The V and J genes are TRBV19 and TRBJ2-1, with D possibly being TRBD2 (7 bases). Deletions cut 4 bases from V and 1 base from J, with 20 bases between. The CDR3 is 18 amino acids. Germline V gives CDR1 LNHDA, CDR2 SQIVND (reference sequence). In DNA, the CDR3 is TGTGCCAGTAGTACCCTAGGGGGGAGGGCCGTATCCTACAATGAGCAGTTCTTC. Its protein is CASSTLGGRAVSYNEQFF.

This clone was observed a single time. The rearrangement uses TRBV6-5 and TRBJ2-7, with 12 bases identical to TRBD1. Unmatched junction bases numbered 10, after V lost 8 bases and J lost 5 bases. The CDR3 runs to 15 residues. Per germline, CDR1 MNHEY and CDR2 SVGAGI. CDR3 in amino acids: CASSRGGTGGDEQYF. The CDR3 DNA is TGTGCCAGCTCACGGGGAGGGACAGGGGGCGACGAGCAGTACTTC.

Only one count was recorded for this clone. The CDR3 loop reads CASSQETSGIGYTF. The CDR3, as DNA: TGTGCCAGCAGCCAAGAGACGTCAGGCATTGGCTACACCTTC. The chain couples TRBV3-1 (or the pseudogene TRBV3-2) to TRBJ1-2; D is undetermined. Germline lookup yields CDR1 LGHDT and CDR2 YNNKEL (reference sequence). The V gene lost 0 bases and the J gene lost 7 bases, with 12 bases spanning the gap. The CDR3 sequence is 14 residues long.

Here the CDR3 reads CASSQGIPGNTIYF. CDR3 DNA sequence: TGTGCCAGCAGTCAGGGGATACCTGGAAACACCATATATTTT. This sequence joins TRBV6-5 and TRBJ1-3; the D gene is possibly TRBD1 (6 bases). CDR3 length: 14 residues. Germline CDR1 reads MNHEY; CDR2 reads SVGAGI. Trimming left V 5 bases short and J 2 bases short, with 10 bases between.

J is TRBJ1-3 and V is TRBV5-6; no definite D call. The CDR3 covers 15 residues. Germline CDR1 reads SGHDT; CDR2 reads YYEEEE. V lost 2 bases and J lost 0, with 9 bases in between. CDR3 nucleotides: TGTGCCAGCAGCTTTGCACAGAGCTCTGGAAACACCATATATTTT. Its translation: CASSFAQSSGNTIYF.

The chain carries TRBV19 and TRBJ2-5; the D gene is possibly TRBD1 (5 bases). V dropped 3 bases and J dropped 4 bases, with 15 bases sitting between them. CDR1 and CDR2 (germline): LNHDA, SQIVND (reference sequence). The CDR3 has 15 amino acids. The CDR3 DNA reads TGTGCCAGTAGTATTCCAGGGCGGTCCCCAGAGACCCAGTACTTC. Translating it yields CASSIPGRSPETQYF.

The V gene is TRBV27, the J gene TRBJ2-7; weak D call: TRBD2 (6 bases). CDR1 MNHEY and CDR2 SMNVEV come from the germline V gene (reference sequence). This CDR3 comprises 15 residues. V lost 4 bases and J 4 bases, leaving 17 bases between the germline ends. The CDR3: CASSSPSGSGYEQYF. In nucleotides, the CDR3 is TGTGCCAGCAGTTCCCCAAGCGGGTCAGGGTACGAGCAGTACTTC.

This clone was seen only once. The chain recombines TRBV28 with TRBJ1-6; D not certain. CDR1 and CDR2 (germline): MDHEN, SYDVKM. V was shortened by 2 bases and J by 14 bases, with 10 bases between the two germline ends. The CDR3 totals 12 residues. This CDR3 is CASSLRGLSLHF. In DNA form, the CDR3 reads TGTGCCAGCAGTTTAAGAGGGCTATCCCTCCACTTT.

J is TRBJ2-2 and V is TRBV2; D not certain. V lost 7 bases to trimming and J lost 6 bases, with 9 bases between them. Looked up from germline, CDR1 is SNHLY and CDR2 is FYNNEI. The CDR3 spans 12 residues. The CDR3: CASIEVPGELFF. CDR3 DNA sequence: TGTGCCAGCATCGAGGTACCCGGGGAGCTGTTTTTT.

The chain recombines TRBV10-3 with TRBJ2-7; D is uncertain. Germline V gene lookup returns CDR1 ENHRY and CDR2 SYGVKD. V dropped 6 bases and J dropped 4 bases, with 10 bases sitting between them. CDR3 size: 12 residues. In DNA, the CDR3 is TGTGCCATCAGACGCCCAGGATACGAGCAGTACTTC. Protein: CAIRRPGYEQYF.

V is TRBV11-2 and J is TRBJ1-6; 8 nucleotides agree with TRBD1. V lost 3 bases and J lost 9; bases outside the gene matches: 4. In germline, CDR1 is SGHAT, CDR2 FQNNGV. The CDR3 extends over 14 amino acids. The CDR3 DNA is TGTGCCAGCAGCTTTGCAGGGGGCGGTTCACCCCTCCACTTT. Translation: CASSFAGGGSPLHF. The variable domain in full, with the rest retrieved from reference TRBV11-2 and TRBJ1-6, is EAGVAQSPRYKIIEKRQSVAFWCNPISGHATLYWYQQILGQGPKLLIQFQNNGVVDDSQLPKDRFSAERLKGVDSTLKIQPAKLEDSAVYLCASSFAGGGSPLHFGNGTRLTVT.

The chain recombines TRBV14 with TRBJ1-4, with TRBD1 matching over 7 bases. The CDR3 is 17 residues long. Germline V CDR1 and CDR2: SGHDN, FVKESK. Unmatched junction bases numbered 9, after V lost 1 base and J lost 4 bases. This chain's CDR3 is CASSQGYPGQLNEKLFF. The CDR3 DNA is TGTGCCAGCAGCCAAGGATACCCGGGACAGCTTAATGAAAAACTGTTTTTT.

This clone occurred once. The chain joins TRBV7-2 to TRBJ2-7; 11 nucleotides align to TRBD2. V lost 4 bases, J lost 6 bases, and 11 bases stayed unmatched. Germline-derived CDR1 and CDR2 are SGHTA and FQGNSA. The CDR3 runs to 16 residues. Here the CDR3 DNA reads TGTGCCAGCAGCTCATTAGCGGGAGGGCCCCGGTTCGAGCAGTACTTC. Amino acid sequence: CASSSLAGGPRFEQYF.

The genes are TRBV11-2 and TRBJ1-5; TRBD1 might be the D (6 bases). Germline V gene lookup returns CDR1 SGHAT and CDR2 FQNNGV. The CDR3 has 13 residues. V was trimmed by 3 bases and J by 8 bases, leaving 11 bases between them. CDR3 protein: CASSLGQAKPQHF. The CDR3 DNA is TGTGCCAGCAGCTTGGGACAAGCGAAGCCCCAGCATTTT.

The chain's CDR3 is CASSLAPFNYGYTF. In nucleotides, the CDR3 is TGTGCCAGCAGCTTAGCCCCGTTTAACTATGGCTACACCTTC. This chain connects TRBV11-2 to TRBJ1-2; D gene uncertain. CDR3 length: 14 residues. The germline V gene has CDR1 SGHAT and CDR2 FQNNGV. Trimming took off 1 base at V and 1 base at J, with 7 bases between the two ends.

This chain links TRBV7-2 with TRBJ1-5, with D possibly TRBD1 on 6 matching bases. Germline CDR1 and CDR2: SGHTA and FQGNSA. V was shortened by 7 bases and J by 6 bases, with 16 bases between the two germline ends. This CDR3 spans 14 amino acids. As DNA, the CDR3 is TGTGCCAGCACCCAGGGGTCTCCAGGTCAGCCCCAGCATTTT. Protein product: CASTQGSPGQPQHF.

The gene calls are TRBV20-1 and TRBJ1-2; D is uncertain. The germline gives CDR1 DFQATT, CDR2 SNEGSKA (reference sequence). The CDR3 contains 8 residues. CDR3 in amino acids: CGSAAQTF. The CDR3 DNA reads as TGCGGTAGTGCGGCACAAACCTTC.

The rearrangement uses TRBV6-5 and TRBJ1-2, with 7 positions matching TRBD1. Trimming cost V 6 bases and J 3 bases; bases outside gene matches: 7. The CDR3 runs to 14 residues. Per the germline V gene, CDR1 is MNHEY and CDR2 is SVGAGI. CDR3 in amino acids: CASRWTGVDYGYTF. DNA of the CDR3: TGTGCCAGCAGATGGACAGGCGTCGACTATGGCTACACCTTC.

This clone showed up just once. The gene calls are TRBV3-1 (or the pseudogene TRBV3-2) and TRBJ2-7; 8 bases map to TRBD2. The CDR3 extends over 16 amino acids. Trimming removed 0 bases from V and 7 bases from J; junction bases left unmatched: 11. Germline values: CDR1 LGHDT, CDR2 YNNKEL (reference sequence). This CDR3 is CASSQDPRGAGPEQYF. The CDR3 coding sequence is TGTGCCAGCAGCCAAGATCCGCGGGGGGCAGGACCTGAGCAGTACTTC.

The CDR3 DNA follows: TGTGCCAGCAGCTCTATCCCCACTAGCGATCTAAACACCGGGGAGCTGTTTTTT. Translation gives CASSSIPTSDLNTGELFF. V and J are TRBV9 and TRBJ2-2, with TRBD2 matching 7 bases. The CDR3 has 18 amino acids. Germline CDR1 is SGDLS and CDR2 is YYNGEE. V was clipped by 4 bases and J by 2 bases; unmatched bases: 14.

J is TRBJ2-2 and V is TRBV13; 9 nucleotides match TRBD2. CDR1 and CDR2 (germline): PRHDT, FYEKMQ (reference sequence). CDR3 length: 16 amino acids. V was clipped by 5 bases and J by 7 bases; unmatched bases: 11. The CDR3 DNA follows: TGTGCCAGCAGCCAAGGACTAGCGAGGGGTCTCGGGGAGCTGTTTTTT. Translation: CASSQGLARGLGELFF. The whole variable domain, remainder taken from reference TRBV13 and TRBJ2-2, is AAGVIQSPRHLIKEKRETATLKCYPIPRHDTVYWYQQGPGQDPQFLISFYEKMQSDKGSIPDRFSAQQFSDYHSELNMSSLELGDSALYFCASSQGLARGLGELFFGEGSRLTVL.

This clone occurred once. The chain uses TRBV24-1 and TRBJ2-1; D is possibly TRBD2 (6 bases). The CDR3 is 14 residues long. Germline loops: CDR1 KGHDR, CDR2 SFDVKD. Trimming cost V 5 bases and J 0 bases, with 7 bases left between them. The CDR3 nucleotides are TGTGCCACCAGTGCCGGGAGCTCCTACAATGAGCAGTTCTTC. It translates to CATSAGSSYNEQFF.

A single count supports this clone. The chain employs TRBV6-5 and TRBJ1-5; D possibly corresponds to TRBD1 (5 bases). V dropped 8 bases and J dropped 7 bases, with 21 bases sitting between them. The CDR3 extends over 15 amino acids. Germline V gene data show CDR1 as MNHEY and CDR2 as SVGAGI. CDR3 in DNA: TGTGCCAGCGGCGCACAGAGAGAGGCAGGGCAGCCCCAGCATTTT. Protein product: CASGAQREAGQPQHF.

The gene calls are TRBV19 and TRBJ1-3, with D possibly TRBD1 on 6 matching bases. CDR3 size: 14 residues. In germline, CDR1 is LNHDA, CDR2 SQIVND (reference sequence). V dropped 8 bases and J dropped 1 base, with 12 bases sitting between them. DNA for the CDR3: TGTGCCAGTCAAAAGGGGGGGTCTGGAAACACCATATATTTT. Protein product: CASQKGGSGNTIYF.